These 5 T cell receptor beta chains share one sample of origin, sequenced in a study of monozygotic twins with inflammatory bowel disease. TCRdb re-called the 5' RACE reads; one entry per CDR3 protein, DNA not given. This sample's table reports about 440,000 distinct CDR3 sequences. The source material was blood. The receptors here all came from a human donor with ulcerative colitis or Crohn's disease, or a healthy co-twin of an affected twin (not recorded which).

This rearrangement joins TRBV7-6 to TRBJ2-3; TCRdb designates TRBD1, a call that cannot be tested without DNA. The CDR3 covers 13 residues. Looked up from germline, CDR1 is SGHVS and CDR2 is FNYEAQ. Here the CDR3 reads CASSSVVADTQYF.

J is TRBJ2-6 and V is TRBV29-1. There are 15 residues in the CDR3. CDR1 and CDR2 from the germline V gene are SQVTM and ANQGSEA. The CDR3 reads CSVEDKGREANVLTF.

The rearrangement uses TRBV6-2 or TRBV6-3 and TRBJ2-5; no DNA is available, so the TRBD2 call from TCRdb remains unchecked. Per the germline V gene, CDR1 is MNHEY and CDR2 is SVGEGT. This CDR3 spans 16 amino acids. CDR3 amino acids: CASTLSGRSVGETQYF.

The chain combines TRBV2 with TRBJ1-4. The CDR3 extends over 15 amino acids. Germline CDR1 and CDR2: SNHLY and FYNNEI. Here the CDR3 reads CVSSEAITARRLLFF.

This rearrangement joins TRBV7-8 to TRBJ1-4. Germline V gene data show CDR1 as SGHVS and CDR2 as FQNEAQ. The CDR3 runs 14 residues. CDR3 sequence reads: CASSLSATNEKLFF.